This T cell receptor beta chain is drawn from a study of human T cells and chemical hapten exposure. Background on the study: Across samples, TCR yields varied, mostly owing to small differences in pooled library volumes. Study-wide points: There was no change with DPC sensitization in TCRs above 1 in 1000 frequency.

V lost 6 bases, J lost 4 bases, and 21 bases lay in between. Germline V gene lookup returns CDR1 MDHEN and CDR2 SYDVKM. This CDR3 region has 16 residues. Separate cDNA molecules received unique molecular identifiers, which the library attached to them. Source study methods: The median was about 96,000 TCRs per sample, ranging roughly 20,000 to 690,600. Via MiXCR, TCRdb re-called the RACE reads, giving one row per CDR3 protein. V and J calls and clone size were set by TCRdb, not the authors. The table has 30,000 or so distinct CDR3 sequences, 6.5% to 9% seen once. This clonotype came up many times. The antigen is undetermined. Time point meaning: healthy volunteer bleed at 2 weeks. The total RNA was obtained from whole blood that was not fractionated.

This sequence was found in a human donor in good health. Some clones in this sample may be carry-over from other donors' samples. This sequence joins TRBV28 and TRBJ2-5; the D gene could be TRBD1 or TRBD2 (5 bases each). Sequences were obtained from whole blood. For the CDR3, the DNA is TGTGCCAGCAGCTCGCCTGGGGGAATTGGACGAGAGACCCAGTACTTC. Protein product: CASSSPGGIGRETQYF.